Listed here are 30 T cell receptor beta chains from one sample, sequenced in a study of cytomegalovirus exposure and HLA in healthy donors. The study ran its PCR with 60 Vbeta and 13 Jbeta primers. Measured with immunoSEQ multiplex PCR; TCRdb has only the in-frame clones, and not every one. The profile shows roughly 190,000 clones, around 88% of them singletons. The sequencing input was PBMCs. These receptors came from a man aged 40-50 years in good health and CMV-seropositive.

The gene calls are TRBV2 and TRBJ2-7; weak D call: TRBD2 (6 bases). Trimming took off 9 bases at V and 5 bases at J, with 17 bases between the two ends. Per germline, CDR1 SNHLY and CDR2 FYNNEI. This CDR3 has 13 residues. CDR3 bases: TGTGCCAGGGGGACTGCCCCGACCCACGAGCAGTACTTC. Its protein is CARGTAPTHEQYF.

This chain links TRBV6-1 with TRBJ1-5; possibly TRBD1 for D (5 bases). The CDR3 totals 14 residues. The germline V gene encodes CDR1 MNHNS and CDR2 SASEGT. V lost 2 bases and J lost 2, with 7 bases in between. The CDR3 region is CASSEPGRNQPQHF. The CDR3 bases are TGTGCCAGCAGTGAACCAGGGCGCAATCAGCCCCAGCATTTT.

This rearrangement joins TRBV10-3 to TRBJ1-5; maybe TRBD1 (5 bases). Per the germline V gene, CDR1 is ENHRY and CDR2 is SYGVKD. Between the trimmed V and J ends, which lost 4 bases and 4 bases, there was a span of 8 bases. CDR3 length equals 13 residues. CDR3 in amino acids: CAISVEGNQPQHF. CDR3 DNA sequence: TGTGCCATCAGTGTGGAGGGGAATCAGCCCCAGCATTTT.

The chain couples TRBV7-9 to TRBJ2-7, with D possibly being TRBD2 (5 bases). V was pared by 1 base and J by 0 bases, with 10 bases between. This CDR3 contains 15 residues. From germline, CDR1 is SEHNR and CDR2 FQNEAQ (reference sequence). CDR3 DNA sequence: TGTGCCAGCAGCTTAGGGTGGGAGAGCTCCTACGAGCAGTACTTC. Encoded protein: CASSLGWESSYEQYF.

The chain couples TRBV6-4 to TRBJ2-7, with TRBD1 matching over 9 bases. CDR3 size: 15 residues. Germline values: CDR1 MRHNA, CDR2 SNTAGT. V shed 5 bases and J 4 bases; nucleotides not matched to a gene: 9. The CDR3 here is CASSQITGQGYEQYF. Written as DNA, the CDR3 is TGTGCCAGCAGTCAAATAACGGGACAGGGATACGAGCAGTACTTC.

J is TRBJ2-3 and V is TRBV9; 10 bases align to TRBD2. V lost 2 bases and J lost 4; bases outside the gene matches: 4. Germline assignment: CDR1 SGDLS and CDR2 YYNGEE. This CDR3 contains 15 residues. The CDR3 DNA reads as TGTGCCAGCAGCGTGTCTAGCGGGAGTCCAGATACGCAGTATTTT. This translates into CASSVSSGSPDTQYF.

V gene TRBV7-6 combines with J gene TRBJ1-1, with D tentatively TRBD1 (5 bases). The CDR3 contains 14 residues. Germline lookup yields CDR1 SGHVS and CDR2 FNYEAQ. Trimming took off 1 base at V and 4 bases at J, with 10 bases between the two ends. CDR3 nucleotides: TGTGCCAGCAGCTTAGGACCGGGGGGCACTGAAGCTTTCTTT. Its translation is CASSLGPGGTEAFF.

The V and J genes are TRBV21-1 and TRBJ2-2; the tabulated D call, TRBD2, remains unverified against the DNA. TRBV21-1 is classified as a pseudogene. The CDR3 has 22 residues. The CDR3 nucleotides are TGTGCCAGCAGCAACCCGGTCGGTCGGGCTAGCGGGAGGTCTATCTTAAGCGGGGAGCTGTTTTTT. It encodes CASSNPVGRASGRSILSGELFF.

The CDR3 DNA reads TGTGCCAGCAGTGAAGCGCTCAGAAATAGCAATCAGCCCCAGCATTTT. Its protein is CASSEALRNSNQPQHF. The chain has TRBV6-1 and TRBJ1-5, with no clear D. The germline gives CDR1 MNHNS, CDR2 SASEGT. The CDR3 runs to 16 residues. V gave up 0 bases and J gave up 0 bases, with 9 bases separating them.

The rearrangement links TRBV7-2 to TRBJ1-3, with D possibly being TRBD1 (5 bases). This CDR3 contains 16 residues. With 5 bases removed from V and 2 bases from J, the gap between germline ends came to 16 bases. Looked up from germline, CDR1 is SGHTA and CDR2 is FQGNSA. CDR3 residues: CASSPQPPGAGNTIYF. The CDR3 nucleotides are TGTGCCAGCAGCCCCCAACCCCCGGGGGCTGGAAACACCATATATTTT.

The chain couples TRBV5-5 to TRBJ1-5, with 10 nucleotides matching TRBD1. Unmatched junction bases numbered 5, after V lost 4 bases and J lost 4 bases. Germline V CDR1 and CDR2: SGHKS, YYEKEE (reference sequence). The CDR3 has 15 residues. As DNA, the CDR3 is TGTGCCAGCAGCGCCGACAGGGGGCGAAATCAGCCCCAGCATTTT. It encodes CASSADRGRNQPQHF.

The chain combines TRBV5-1 with TRBJ2-3; perhaps TRBD1 as D (6 bases). Trimming shortened V by 5 bases and J by 2 bases, and 9 bases separated the two germline ends. The CDR3 is made up of 13 amino acids. Per the germline V gene, CDR1 is SGHRS and CDR2 is YFSETQ. The CDR3 loop is CASSRDNTDTQYF. CDR3 in DNA: TGCGCCAGCAGTCGGGACAACACAGATACGCAGTATTTT.

The rearrangement uses TRBV7-3 and TRBJ2-7; 12 nucleotides align to TRBD1. The CDR3 extends over 15 amino acids. Germline V gene lookup returns CDR1 SGHTA and CDR2 FQGTGA. Unmatched junction bases numbered 6, after V lost 5 bases and J lost 4 bases. The CDR3 region is CASSQGTGGSYEQYF. DNA for the CDR3: TGTGCCAGCAGCCAGGGGACAGGGGGCTCATACGAGCAGTACTTC.

The V call is TRBV5-1, the J call TRBJ1-1, with TRBD1 identical over 8 bases. Germline V CDR1 and CDR2: SGHRS, YFSETQ. Trimming removed 4 bases from V and 3 bases from J; junction bases left unmatched: 8. The CDR3 spans 15 residues. The CDR3 DNA sequence: TGCGCCAGCAGCCTATTAATACAGGGGGACACTGAAGCTTTCTTT. This codes for CASSLLIQGDTEAFF.

The chain joins TRBV5-1 to TRBJ2-1; D gene ambiguous. Germline CDR1 and CDR2: SGHRS and YFSETQ. V lost 0 bases, J lost 6 bases, and 13 bases lay in between. There are 15 residues in the CDR3. In DNA, the CDR3 is TGCGCCAGCAGCTTGGATGGCCCGGCAGGCAATGAGCAGTTCTTC. It yields the protein CASSLDGPAGNEQFF.

This sequence joins TRBV9 and TRBJ2-2; tentative D call: TRBD2 (7 bases). Germline CDR1 SGDLS, CDR2 YYNGEE. V was trimmed by 3 bases and J by 4 bases, leaving 22 bases between them. The length of the CDR3 is 18 residues. CDR3 bases: TGTGCCAGCAGCGGGGGGCAGGCTAGCGGAAAGAGCACCGGGGAGCTGTTTTTT. Translated, it gives CASSGGQASGKSTGELFF.

The V gene is TRBV29-1, the J gene TRBJ1-1, with D possibly matching TRBD1 (5 bases). This CDR3 has 14 amino acids. Germline CDR1 SQVTM, CDR2 ANQGSEA. Deletions cut 8 bases from V and 0 bases from J, with 16 bases between. The DNA of the CDR3 is TGCAGCACCTGGGACTATACGATGAACACTGAAGCTTTCTTT. Protein sequence: CSTWDYTMNTEAFF.

The chain uses TRBV15 and TRBJ2-2; 7 bases match TRBD1. The CDR3 covers 13 residues. The germline V gene encodes CDR1 LNHNV and CDR2 YYDKDF (reference sequence). J lost 11 bases, V lost 3 bases, and 6 bases had no gene match. This CDR3 is CATSSDRVVELFF. DNA for the CDR3: TGTGCCACCAGCAGTGACAGGGTAGTTGAGCTGTTTTTT.

This clone was counted only a few times. The V call is TRBV30, the J call TRBJ1-4; 8 nucleotides line up with TRBD1. V lost 0 bases to trimming and J lost 7 bases; unmatched junction nucleotides: 4. The CDR3 loop spans 14 amino acids. The V gene's germline CDR1 is GTSNPN and CDR2 SVGIG (reference sequence). Here the CDR3 DNA reads TGTGCCTGGAGTGTACTAGGACAGGGTGAAAAACTGTTTTTT. Protein product: CAWSVLGQGEKLFF.

The table lists this clone with a count of one. The chain links TRBV7-8 to TRBJ2-7, with 10 bases identical to TRBD2. Germline CDR1 SGHVS, CDR2 FQNEAQ. Trimming took 5 bases from V and 0 from J; bases not matched to a gene: 4. This CDR3 is built from 15 residues. In nucleotides, the CDR3 is TGTGCCAGCAGCCCGGTAGCGGGAGGCTCCTACGAGCAGTACTTC. This sequence encodes CASSPVAGGSYEQYF.

This sequence joins TRBV7-2 and TRBJ2-5; 11 bases map to TRBD2. Trimming took 6 bases from V and 3 from J; bases not matched to a gene: 3. The CDR3 covers 14 residues. From germline, CDR1 is SGHTA and CDR2 FQGNSA. The CDR3 reads CASSPGLAEETQYF. CDR3 sequence (DNA): TGTGCCAGCAGTCCGGGACTAGCGGAAGAGACCCAGTACTTC.

The rearrangement joins TRBV5-8 to TRBJ1-2; 7 nucleotides match TRBD1. This CDR3 region has 14 residues. The V gene's germline CDR1 is SGHTS and CDR2 YDEGEE. V gave up 0 bases and J gave up 8 bases; unmatched junction bases: 7. The CDR3 sequence: CASSLGPGQTGYTF. The CDR3 nucleotides read TGTGCCAGCAGCTTGGGCCCGGGACAGACGGGCTACACCTTC.

The chain is built from TRBV19 and TRBJ1-2; D uncertain. CDR1 and CDR2 (germline): LNHDA, SQIVND (reference sequence). The CDR3 extends over 17 amino acids. The V end was cut by 3 bases, the J end by 0 bases, with 17 bases between. The CDR3 DNA follows: TGTGCCAGTAGTATCTTCCAGACACCAGAGACTAACTATGGCTACACCTTC. Amino acids: CASSIFQTPETNYGYTF.

The chain links TRBV7-8 to TRBJ2-1, with D perhaps matching TRBD2 (6 bases). Germline V gives CDR1 SGHVS, CDR2 FQNEAQ. The CDR3 extends over 15 amino acids. Deletions cut 5 bases from V and 6 bases from J, with 17 bases between. CDR3 sequence reads: CASSPPPPSVNEQFF. The CDR3, as DNA: TGTGCCAGCAGCCCTCCCCCCCCTAGCGTCAATGAGCAGTTCTTC. Variable domain in full (rest from reference TRBV7-8 and TRBJ2-1): GAGVSQSPRYKVAKRGQDVALRCDPISGHVSLFWYQQALGQGPEFLTYFQNEAQLDKSGLPSDRFFAERPEGSVSTLKIQRTQQEDSAVYLCASSPPPPSVNEQFFGPGTRLTVL.

The genes are TRBV5-4 and TRBJ1-4; 9 bases are a match to TRBD1. The trim removed 4 bases at V and 0 bases at J, leaving 1 base unmatched. The CDR3 contains 15 residues. Germline lookup yields CDR1 SGHNT and CDR2 YYREEE (reference sequence). The CDR3 protein is CASSRTGATNEKLFF. The CDR3 nucleotides are TGTGCCAGCAGCAGGACAGGGGCAACTAATGAAAAACTGTTTTTT.

The CDR3 protein is CASSSRQGRLTEAFF. DNA for the CDR3: TGTGCCAGCAGCTCTAGACAGGGGCGACTCACTGAAGCTTTCTTT. The J gene is TRBJ1-1, the V gene TRBV7-2; 8 bases match TRBD1. CDR3 length: 15 residues. V lost 4 bases to trimming and J lost 4 bases; unmatched junction nucleotides: 8. Per the germline V gene, CDR1 is SGHTA and CDR2 is FQGNSA.

The chain employs TRBV13 and TRBJ1-1; 8 nucleotides agree with TRBD1. The length of the CDR3 is 16 residues. V was pared by 4 bases and J by 1 base, with 8 bases of the junction left unmatched. Germline values: CDR1 PRHDT, CDR2 FYEKMQ (reference sequence). CDR3 coding DNA: TGTGCCAGCAGCTCGACCGGGACAGGTGAGAACACTGAAGCTTTCTTT. Translated: CASSSTGTGENTEAFF.

The chain carries TRBV5-1 and TRBJ2-2; 8 bases agree with TRBD2. After removal of 5 bases from V and 4 bases from J, the junction contained 7 bases not matched to a gene. The CDR3 spans 15 residues. Germline V gene data show CDR1 as SGHRS and CDR2 as YFSETQ. CDR3 nucleotides: TGCGCCAGCAGGTTCAGCGGGAGAGGCACCGGGGAGCTGTTTTTT. Amino acids: CASRFSGRGTGELFF.

The chain has TRBV5-1 and TRBJ2-2, with D possibly matching TRBD1 (6 bases). The CDR3 runs to 15 residues. With 4 bases removed from V and 0 bases from J, the gap between germline ends came to 10 bases. Per the germline V gene, CDR1 is SGHRS and CDR2 is YFSETQ. DNA for the CDR3: TGCGCCAGCAGCCGGGACACCGCGAACACCGGGGAGCTGTTTTTT. Encoded protein: CASSRDTANTGELFF.

This chain joins TRBV6-4 and TRBJ1-1, with TRBD1 matching 8 bases. Germline V gives CDR1 MRHNA, CDR2 SNTAGT. The junction had 5 bases not matched to a gene; V was cut back by 3 bases and J by 5 bases. The CDR3 is 14 residues long. CDR3 amino acids: CASSENRGLTEAFF. The CDR3 region has the DNA TGTGCCAGCAGTGAAAACAGGGGGTTGACTGAAGCTTTCTTT.